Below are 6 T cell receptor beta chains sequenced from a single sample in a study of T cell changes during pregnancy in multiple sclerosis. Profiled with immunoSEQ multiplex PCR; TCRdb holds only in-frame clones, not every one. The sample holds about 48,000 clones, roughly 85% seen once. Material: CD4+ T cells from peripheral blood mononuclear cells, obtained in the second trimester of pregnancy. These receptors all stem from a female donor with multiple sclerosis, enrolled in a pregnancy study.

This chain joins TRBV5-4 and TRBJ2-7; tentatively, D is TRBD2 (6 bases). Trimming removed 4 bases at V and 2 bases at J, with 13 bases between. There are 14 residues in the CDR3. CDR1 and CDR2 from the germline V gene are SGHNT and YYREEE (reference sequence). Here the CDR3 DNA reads TGTGCCAGCAGCACTCGGACTAATCCCTACGAGCAGTACTTC. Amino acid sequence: CASSTRTNPYEQYF.

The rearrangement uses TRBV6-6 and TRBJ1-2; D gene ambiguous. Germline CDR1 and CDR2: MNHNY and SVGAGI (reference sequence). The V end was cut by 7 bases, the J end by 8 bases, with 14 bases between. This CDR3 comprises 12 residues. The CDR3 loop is CASTLSLKGYTF. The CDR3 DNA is TGTGCCAGCACCCTATCCCTCAAGGGCTACACCTTC.

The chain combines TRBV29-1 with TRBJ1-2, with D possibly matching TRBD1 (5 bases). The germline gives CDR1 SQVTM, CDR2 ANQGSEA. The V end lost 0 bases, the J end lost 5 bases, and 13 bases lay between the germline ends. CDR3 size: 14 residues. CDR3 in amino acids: CSVEDPYRGYGYTF. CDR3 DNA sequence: TGCAGCGTTGAAGATCCTTATAGGGGTTATGGCTACACCTTC.

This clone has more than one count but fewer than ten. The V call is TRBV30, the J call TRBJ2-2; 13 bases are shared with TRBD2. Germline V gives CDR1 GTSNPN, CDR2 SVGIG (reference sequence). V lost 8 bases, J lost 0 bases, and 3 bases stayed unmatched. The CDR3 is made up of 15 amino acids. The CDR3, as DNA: TGTGCCCGAGGACTAGCGGGAGCGAACACCGGGGAGCTGTTTTTT. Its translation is CARGLAGANTGELFF.

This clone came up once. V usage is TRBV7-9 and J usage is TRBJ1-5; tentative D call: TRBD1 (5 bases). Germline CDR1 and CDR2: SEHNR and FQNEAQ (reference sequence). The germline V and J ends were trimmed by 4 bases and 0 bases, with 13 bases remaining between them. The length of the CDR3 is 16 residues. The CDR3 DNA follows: TGTGCCAGCAGCTCCGGCGACAGTAATAGCAATCAGCCCCAGCATTTT. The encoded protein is CASSSGDSNSNQPQHF.

The CDR3 sequence: CASSQLAGGPVNEQFF. DNA of the CDR3: TGTGCCAGCAGCCAACTAGCGGGTGGTCCGGTCAATGAGCAGTTCTTC. This chain joins TRBV5-4 and TRBJ2-1, with 9 bases aligning to TRBD2. Trimming at V came to 4 bases and at J to 6 bases, leaving 11 bases not matched to a gene. This CDR3 is built from 16 residues. The germline V gene encodes CDR1 SGHNT and CDR2 YYREEE (reference sequence).